What follows describes a single TCR beta chain. These data belong to a study of OX40 agonist ivuxolimab in advanced cancers. Study summary: Enrolled patients in dose escalation had cancers that were hepatocellular carcinoma, melanoma, renal cell or head and neck cancer. Age averaged around 58 years (range roughly 20 to 90), and less than 85% were male. Two cutaneous melanoma patients and one hepatocellular carcinoma patient, three in all, had partial responses.

Method: immunoSEQ multiplex PCR; TCRdb's copy keeps in-frame clones and lacks some. This table has around 79,000 clones, about 82% appearing once. V lost 6 bases to trimming and J lost 5 bases, with 16 bases between them. The CDR3 length is 14 residues. Germline V gene lookup returns CDR1 MRHNA and CDR2 SNTAGT. The material was CD4+ or CD8+ T cells sorted from blood, obtained in a trial of the OX40 agonist ivuxolimab. V is TRBV6-4 and J is TRBJ1-1, with D possibly matching TRBD1 (6 bases). This receptor was identified in an adult with an advanced solid tumor such as melanoma, head and neck, liver or kidney cancer. CDR3 coding DNA: TGTGCCAGCAGGGACAGCTCTTTGGGAACTGAAGCTTTCTTT. Residues: CASRDSSLGTEAFF.